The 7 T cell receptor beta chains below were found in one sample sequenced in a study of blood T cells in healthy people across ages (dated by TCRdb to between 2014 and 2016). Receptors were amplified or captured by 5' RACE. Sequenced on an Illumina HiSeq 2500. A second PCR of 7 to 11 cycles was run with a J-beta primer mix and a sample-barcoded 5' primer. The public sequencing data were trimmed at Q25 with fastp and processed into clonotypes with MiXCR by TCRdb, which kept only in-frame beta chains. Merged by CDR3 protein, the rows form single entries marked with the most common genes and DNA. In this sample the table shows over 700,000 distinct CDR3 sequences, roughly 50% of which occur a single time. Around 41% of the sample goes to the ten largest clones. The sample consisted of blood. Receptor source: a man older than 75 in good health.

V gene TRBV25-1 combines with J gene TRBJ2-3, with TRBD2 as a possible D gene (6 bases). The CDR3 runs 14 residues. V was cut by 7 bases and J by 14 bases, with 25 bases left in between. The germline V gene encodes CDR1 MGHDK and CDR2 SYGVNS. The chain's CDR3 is CASIGPAGNGYAYF. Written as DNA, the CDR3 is TGTGCCAGCATCGGGCCAGCGGGCAATGGATACGCGTATTTT.

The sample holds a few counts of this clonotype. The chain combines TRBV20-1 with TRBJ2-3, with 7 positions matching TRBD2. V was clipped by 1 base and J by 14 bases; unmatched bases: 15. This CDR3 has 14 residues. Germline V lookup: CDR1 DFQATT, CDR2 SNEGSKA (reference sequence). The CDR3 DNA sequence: TGCAGTGCTAGAGGTTGGCGGGAGCACAGATACGCGTATTTT. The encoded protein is CSARGWREHRYAYF.

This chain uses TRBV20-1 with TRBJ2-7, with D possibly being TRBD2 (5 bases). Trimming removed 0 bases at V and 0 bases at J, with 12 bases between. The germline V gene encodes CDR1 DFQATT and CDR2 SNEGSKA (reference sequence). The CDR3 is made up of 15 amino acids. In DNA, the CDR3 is TGCAGTGCTAGAGAGGCGCGGGTTAGCTCCTACGAGCAGTACTTC. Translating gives CSAREARVSSYEQYF.

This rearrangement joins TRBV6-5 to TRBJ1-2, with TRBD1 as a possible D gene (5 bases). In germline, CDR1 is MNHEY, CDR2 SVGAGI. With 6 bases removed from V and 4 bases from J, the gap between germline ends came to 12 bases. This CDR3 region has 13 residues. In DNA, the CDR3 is TGTGCCAGCAGGCCCCTGGGGGGCTATGGCTACACCTTC. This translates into CASRPLGGYGYTF.

CDR3 in amino acids: CASSKLAGGYHEQYF. Here the CDR3 DNA reads TGTGCCAGCAGCAAACTAGCGGGAGGGTACCACGAGCAGTACTTC. This chain joins TRBV6-5 and TRBJ2-5, with 13 nucleotides matching TRBD2. The DNA end is more similar to TRBJ2-7, so the J call may be wrong. This CDR3 has 15 amino acids. Per the germline V gene, CDR1 is MNHEY and CDR2 is SVGAGI.

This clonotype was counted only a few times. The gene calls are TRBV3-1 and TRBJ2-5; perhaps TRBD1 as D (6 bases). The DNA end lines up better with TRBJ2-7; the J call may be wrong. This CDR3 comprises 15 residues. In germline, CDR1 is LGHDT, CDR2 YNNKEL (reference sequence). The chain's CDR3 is CASSQDWDTSYEQYF. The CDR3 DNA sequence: TGTGCCAGCAGCCAAGATTGGGACACCTCATACGAGCAGTACTTC.

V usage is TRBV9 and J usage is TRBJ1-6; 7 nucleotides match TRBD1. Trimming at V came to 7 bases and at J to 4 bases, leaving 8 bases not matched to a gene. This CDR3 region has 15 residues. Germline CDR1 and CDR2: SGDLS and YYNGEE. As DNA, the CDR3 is TGTGCCAGCTGCCCCGGGACAGCTTATAATTCACCCCTCCACTTT. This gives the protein CASCPGTAYNSPLHF.